Listed below are T cell receptor beta chains from one sample, sequenced in a study of T-cell memory formation after mild COVID-19. TCRdb reanalysed the 5' RACE reads using MiXCR and keeps one entry per CDR3 protein. The table includes 250,000 to 300,000 distinct CDR3 sequences, about a sixth detected once. The specimen was PBMCs or a T cell subset sorted from them (not recorded which). These receptors all come from a man between 18 and 29 years old who had mild COVID-19 (a few samples of this study predate the infection). Cell type and time point are not known. Each CDR3 is given with its conserved first and last residue. The order of the fields is V gene, CDR3 length, CDR3 protein.

>TRBV15|16
CATSRDRHTGQYEQYF
>TRBV7-3|17
CASSPGTGTSGANVLTF
>TRBV7-2|14
CASSLYHGDYGYTF
>TRBV4-3|14
CASSPVVDTGELFF
>TRBV6-5|13
CASSRDNRNTIYF
>TRBV7-9|15
CASSPGRARTGELFF
>TRBV20-1|15
CSASGGGQMNTEAFF
>TRBV20-1|15
CSAATPGDVTDTQYF
>TRBV7-6|13
CASSLAPGKPQHF
>TRBV29-1|9
CSVPGEQFF
>TRBV6-1|13
CASSPDTDYEQYF
>TRBV9|17
CASSPQVGQGASYEQYF
>TRBV5-1|13
CASSADRGEKLFF
>TRBV7-2|15
CASSLDRQGNSPLHF
>TRBV5-1|17
CASSLGVSWGTNEKLFF
>TRBV5-1|15
CASSSGGRGTDTQYF
>TRBV2|16
CASRQPGGRNLYGYTF
>TRBV4-3|16
CASSQDLVWRTGELFF
>TRBV5-1|14
CASSNSRQVYGYTF
>TRBV7-7|18
CASSLDPPGQGTHNEQFF
>TRBV12-3/TRBV12-4|14
CASSAPGWGETQYF
>TRBV7-9|13
CASSPEGYNEQFF
>TRBV7-6|13
CASSLGQGQPQHF
>TRBV6-2/TRBV6-3|15
CASSDTGQGWETQYF
>TRBV10-3|11
CAISQGGEQYF
>TRBV11-2|15
CASSSRDFQWETQYF
>TRBV7-2|12
CASSLIGGDAFF
>TRBV4-1|18
CASSQGPLDYGSTDTQYF
>TRBV4-3|15
CASSQRARVDQPQHF
>TRBV5-5|15
CASSYRTGGETEAFF
>TRBV11-2|14
CASSWMGNTDTQYF
>TRBV6-5|18
CASSYSSGGGGIADTQYF
>TRBV6-2/TRBV6-3|14
CASKLSGTYNEQFF
>TRBV7-6|15
CASSYNEGGKTEAFF
>TRBV5-1|16
CASSLAGVKLTDTQYF